This T cell receptor (beta chain) comes out of a study of cytomegalovirus exposure and HLA in healthy donors. It was with 60 Vbeta and 13 Jbeta primers that the PCR ran. Clones were sequenced by immunoSEQ multiplex PCR, and TCRdb holds only the in-frame ones, with some missing. The table has 180,000 or so clones, more than 60% seen once. Germline V gene data show CDR1 as SGHDT and CDR2 as YYEEEE. CDR3 size: 17 residues. V dropped 4 bases and J dropped 1 base, with 18 bases sitting between them. The TCR originated in a woman aged 40 to 50 in good health and CMV-seropositive. This sequence joins TRBV5-6 and TRBJ2-1; tentative D call: TRBD2 (6 bases). Sequences were obtained from PBMCs. This chain's CDR3 is CASSGGLVTRSYNEQFF. CDR3 DNA sequence: TGTGCCAGCAGCGGGGGACTCGTCACCCGATCCTACAATGAGCAGTTCTTC.